The clone carrying this T cell receptor (beta chain) appeared a single time. The antigen remains unidentified. This entry comes from a study of cytomegalovirus exposure and HLA in healthy donors. Looking at the study overall: When roughly 420 donors were genotyped, about 81% of them were found to fall in the Caucasian-associated ancestry cluster.

PCR involved 60 Vbeta and 13 Jbeta primers. TCRdb keeps only in-frame clones here, not all; method: immunoSEQ multiplex PCR. The sample lists over 100,000 clones; 50% to 65% were seen once. V trimming: 3 bases; J trimming: 4 bases; junction bases outside the gene matches: 7. The CDR3 runs 15 residues. Per the germline V gene, CDR1 is SGDLS and CDR2 is YYNGEE. General study results and limits: In a later analysis, common viral pathogens appeared linked to several of the most significant clusters. Three CMV-associated chains were confirmed in vitro to be specific for CMV antigens.

What was sequenced was PBMCs. This chain connects TRBV9 to TRBJ2-5; TRBD1 aligns across 9 bases. The receptor's source is a man aged 40-49 years in good health and CMV-seropositive. CDR3 bases: TGTGCCAGCAGCGCCACGGGACAGGGAGGAGAGACCCAGTACTTC. Protein sequence: CASSATGQGGETQYF.